These 20 T cell receptor beta chains were all obtained from the same sample, sequenced in a study of Ad26.COV2.S vaccination and SARS-CoV-2 variants. Some clones are missing from TCRdb's copy, which holds only in-frame ones; the method was immunoSEQ multiplex PCR. The sample lists about 410,000 clones; approximately 90% were seen once. The treatment: over 15 received Ad26.COV2.S at low or high dose, single or two shots; about five received placebo; per-sample allocation not given. Specimen acquisition occurred on day 63 following the initial vaccine or placebo injection. The sequencing used peripheral blood, collected in a trial of Ad26.COV2.S vaccine versus placebo. These receptors were collected from a person aged 18-60 years who received the Ad26.COV2.S COVID-19 vaccine or a placebo.

The chain has TRBV28 and TRBJ2-1, with D maybe TRBD1 (6 bases). The V gene lost 4 bases and the J gene lost 7 bases, with 14 bases spanning the gap. Germline V gives CDR1 MDHEN, CDR2 SYDVKM. CDR3 length equals 14 residues. Here the CDR3 DNA reads TGTGCCAGCAGTTCCCTTGGACAGCTGAATGAGCAGTTCTTC. This codes for CASSSLGQLNEQFF.

The V gene is TRBV6-4, the J gene TRBJ2-1; 11 bases are a match to TRBD2. V lost 6 bases and J lost 0; bases outside the gene matches: 1. The CDR3 covers 15 residues. Per germline, CDR1 MRHNA and CDR2 SNTAGT. CDR3 amino acids: CASSGTSGSYNEQFF. For the CDR3, the DNA is TGTGCCAGCAGCGGGACTAGCGGCTCCTACAATGAGCAGTTCTTC.

This clone is a singleton in its sample. The chain is built from TRBV10-3 and TRBJ2-1, with 7 bases fitting TRBD2. Losses at the gene ends were 10 bases for V and 2 bases for J; bases not matched to a gene: 8. The germline gives CDR1 ENHRY, CDR2 SYGVKD. The CDR3 covers 14 residues. CDR3 nucleotide sequence: TGTGCCACGGGCCTACGGGGGGCCTACAATGAGCAGTTCTTC. Translated: CATGLRGAYNEQFF.

The V call is TRBV6-5, the J call TRBJ2-2, with 7 bases identical to TRBD1. Germline V gives CDR1 MNHEY, CDR2 SVGAGI. This CDR3 has 13 amino acids. The ends lost 7 bases at V and 8 bases at J; junction bases unmatched: 7. CDR3 sequence reads: CASTRDSYGELFF. CDR3 DNA sequence: TGTGCCAGCACTAGGGACAGTTATGGGGAGCTGTTTTTT.

The V and J genes are TRBV7-9 and TRBJ1-1; D is unresolved. Trimming cost V 7 bases and J 3 bases, with 6 bases left between them. The CDR3 loop spans 11 amino acids. Germline V gene lookup returns CDR1 SEHNR and CDR2 FQNEAQ (reference sequence). CDR3 loop: CASTPDTEAFF. CDR3 in DNA: TGTGCCAGCACCCCGGACACTGAAGCTTTCTTT.

This chain uses TRBV5-1 with TRBJ2-5; the match to TRBD1 covers 7 bases. Germline CDR1 and CDR2: SGHRS and YFSETQ. The length of the CDR3 is 14 residues. V gave up 4 bases and J gave up 0 bases; unmatched junction bases: 3. The CDR3: CASSVGQYQETQYF. The CDR3 region has the DNA TGCGCCAGCAGCGTGGGACAGTACCAAGAGACCCAGTACTTC.

The chain has TRBV5-6 and TRBJ2-3; D is possibly TRBD1 (6 bases). This CDR3 is 14 amino acids long. Looked up from germline, CDR1 is SGHDT and CDR2 is YYEEEE. Deletions cut 0 bases from V and 1 base from J, with 6 bases between. The CDR3 DNA is TGTGCCAGCAGCTTGGAGGGGGGCACAGATACGCAGTATTTT. Protein: CASSLEGGTDTQYF.

This clone was counted once. The genes are TRBV6-2 or TRBV6-3 and TRBJ1-1, with TRBD1 identical over 11 bases. The CDR3 extends over 15 amino acids. Germline V CDR1 and CDR2: MNHEY, SVGEGT. With V trimmed by 6 bases and J by 5 bases, 8 bases remained unmatched. The CDR3 loop is CASSAGQGAGTEAFF. In nucleotides, the CDR3 is TGTGCCAGCAGCGCTGGACAGGGGGCTGGAACTGAAGCTTTCTTT.

In this sample, this clone turned up a few times. The chain has TRBV4-3 and TRBJ2-7, with D possibly matching TRBD2 (6 bases). Germline V lookup: CDR1 LGHNA, CDR2 YSLEER. CDR3 length: 15 residues. The V gene lost 1 base and the J gene lost 5 bases, with 15 bases spanning the gap. CDR3: CASSQGEVAVNEQYF. The CDR3 DNA reads as TGCGCCAGCAGCCAAGGGGAGGTGGCGGTCAACGAGCAGTACTTC.

The chain has TRBV6-2 or TRBV6-3 and TRBJ1-2; 8 bases map to TRBD1. The V and J ends lost 6 bases and 4 bases, in that order; junction bases with no gene match: 22. This CDR3 has 19 amino acids. Germline V lookup: CDR1 MNHEY, CDR2 SVGEGT. CDR3 residues: CASSPESSSPGQATYGYTF. CDR3 sequence (DNA): TGTGCCAGCAGCCCTGAATCTTCTAGTCCGGGACAGGCGACCTATGGCTACACCTTC.

This rearrangement joins TRBV3-1 (or the pseudogene TRBV3-2) to TRBJ2-5, with 10 positions matching TRBD2. V was pared by 1 base and J by 5 bases, with 7 bases of the junction left unmatched. Germline CDR1 is LGHDT and CDR2 is YNNKEL (reference sequence). The CDR3 is 16 amino acids. This chain's CDR3 is CASSQARSGRGETQYF. CDR3 DNA sequence: TGTGCCAGCAGCCAAGCCAGAAGCGGGAGGGGGGAGACCCAGTACTTC.

V and J are TRBV20-1 and TRBJ1-5; D ambiguous. V shed 4 bases and J shed 6 bases, with 7 bases lying between them. The CDR3 is 11 residues long. CDR1 and CDR2 (germline): DFQATT, SNEGSKA (reference sequence). CDR3 sequence: CSATFGQPQHF. The DNA of the CDR3 is TGCAGTGCTACCTTCGGTCAGCCCCAGCATTTT.

The V gene is TRBV5-8, the J gene TRBJ2-3; 8 nucleotides line up with TRBD1. The CDR3 is 16 amino acids. V trimming: 4 bases; J trimming: 4 bases; junction bases outside the gene matches: 11. Per germline, CDR1 SGHTS and CDR2 YDEGEE. CDR3 nucleotides: TGTGCCAGCAGCGTAAGGAACAGGGGGGTCTCAGATACGCAGTATTTT. Translation gives CASSVRNRGVSDTQYF. Drawing the rest from reference TRBV5-8 and TRBJ2-3, the complete variable domain is EAGVTQSPTHLIKTRGQQATLRCSPISGHTSVYWYQQALGLGLQFLLWYDEGEERNRGNFPPRFSGRQFPNYSSELNVNALELEDSALYLCASSVRNRGVSDTQYFGPGTRLTVL.

The gene calls are TRBV29-1 and TRBJ2-1; D is possibly TRBD1 (6 bases). Trimming removed 6 bases from V and 9 bases from J, with 15 bases in between. Per the germline V gene, CDR1 is SQVTM and CDR2 is ANQGSEA. The CDR3 totals 12 residues. CDR3 residues: CSVNLGGSEQFF. Here the CDR3 DNA reads TGCAGCGTGAACCTAGGGGGATCTGAGCAGTTCTTC.

The chain has TRBV11-2 and TRBJ1-3; D is unclear. This CDR3 spans 13 amino acids. Trimming pared 2 bases from V and 2 bases from J, leaving 4 bases between. Germline CDR1 is SGHAT and CDR2 is FQNNGV. The CDR3 region has the DNA TGTGCCAGCAGCTTAACCCCTGGAAACACCATATATTTT. This sequence encodes CASSLTPGNTIYF.

The chain employs TRBV19 and TRBJ1-6, with TRBD1 as a possible D gene (5 bases). The CDR3 contains 13 residues. Deletions cut 7 bases from V and 6 bases from J, with 10 bases between. Germline CDR1 LNHDA, CDR2 SQIVND (reference sequence). The CDR3 region has the DNA TGTGCCAGTAAGGAGACAGCTAATTCACCCCTCCACTTT. Its translation is CASKETANSPLHF.

This chain links TRBV28 with TRBJ1-5; TRBD1 matches at 7 bases. The V and J ends lost 6 bases and 7 bases, in that order; junction bases with no gene match: 3. The length of the CDR3 is 12 residues. Germline V gene data show CDR1 as MDHEN and CDR2 as SYDVKM. This CDR3 is CASRSGGQPQHF. The CDR3 DNA sequence: TGTGCCAGCAGGTCAGGGGGGCAGCCCCAGCATTTT.

This chain joins TRBV20-1 and TRBJ2-1, with D possibly being TRBD1 (6 bases). In germline, CDR1 is DFQATT, CDR2 SNEGSKA (reference sequence). V was pared by 3 bases and J by 4 bases, with 16 bases between. CDR3 length equals 15 residues. CDR3 residues: CSASPLGARYNEQFF. The CDR3, as DNA: TGCAGTGCTAGTCCCCTGGGGGCGCGTTACAATGAGCAGTTCTTC.

The gene calls are TRBV11-1 and TRBJ2-1; 11 bases are shared with TRBD2. J lost 10 bases, V lost 3 bases, and 2 bases had no gene match. The CDR3 is made up of 13 amino acids. Looked up from germline, CDR1 is SGHAT and CDR2 is FQDESV (reference sequence). Here the CDR3 reads CASSFSGRAEQFF. DNA for the CDR3: TGTGCCAGCAGCTTTAGCGGGAGGGCCGAGCAGTTCTTC.

The rearrangement joins TRBV7-3 to TRBJ2-5, with 10 bases aligning to TRBD2. The CDR3 consists of 14 residues. CDR1 and CDR2 from the germline V gene are SGHTA and FQGTGA. The V and J ends lost 0 bases and 5 bases, in that order; junction bases with no gene match: 0. The CDR3 loop reads CASSLTSGRETQYF. The CDR3 nucleotides read TGTGCCAGCAGCTTAACTAGCGGGAGGGAGACCCAGTACTTC.